Described below is a single T cell receptor (beta chain) sequence and its context. The target antigen is unknown. These data are taken from a study of OX40 agonist ivuxolimab in advanced cancers. TCRdb's table, derived via immunoSEQ multiplex PCR, lists solely in-frame clones and lacks some. In the table there are tens of thousands of clones, roughly 86% of which are singletons. Germline V gene data show CDR1 as MGHRA and CDR2 as YSYEKL. The V end was cut by 4 bases, the J end by 2 bases, with 19 bases between. The CDR3 length is 17 residues. The study, taken as a whole, reports: Relative to CD4+ cells, CD8+ T cells on average had more expanded clones. Expanded peripheral T-cell antigen specificity went undetermined.

The sample here was CD4+ or CD8+ T cells sorted from blood, taken in a trial of the OX40 agonist ivuxolimab. The TCR sequence derives from an adult with an advanced solid tumor such as melanoma, head and neck, liver or kidney cancer. V is TRBV4-1 and J is TRBJ2-3, with D possibly TRBD2 on 5 matching bases. The CDR3 is CASSPRPPGSDTDTQYF. CDR3 DNA: TGCGCCAGCAGCCCCCGCCCGCCGGGGTCAGACACAGATACGCAGTATTTT.